The following is a T cell receptor (beta chain) sequence with its context. Its antigen is still unknown. The data originate from a study of blood T cells in healthy people across ages. On the study more broadly: About one barcoded TCR beta cDNA was captured per two T cells. Whole-study results and caveats: In long-lived donors, naive CD4+ cell counts and diversity exceeded those of aged donors.

V shed 6 bases and J 1 base; nucleotides not matched to a gene: 8. This CDR3 is 16 amino acids long. A second PCR, run for roughly 7 to 12 cycles, used a sample-barcoded 5' primer plus a J-beta primer mix. TCRdb passed the 5' RACE reads through MiXCR, listing each CDR3 protein once. The sample includes hundreds of thousands of distinct CDR3 sequences, approximately 30% seen only once; the top ten take approximately 14%. Isolation per sample recovered at least 6 million PBMCs. The rearrangement joins TRBV12-3 or TRBV12-4 to TRBJ2-1, with 8 nucleotides matching TRBD2. The sequenced sample was blood. The receptor's source is a woman aged 80 or over in good health. CDR3 bases: TGTGCCAGCAGCCGCGCGGGGGGAAGGTCCTACAATGAGCAGTTCTTC. This encodes CASSRAGGRSYNEQFF.